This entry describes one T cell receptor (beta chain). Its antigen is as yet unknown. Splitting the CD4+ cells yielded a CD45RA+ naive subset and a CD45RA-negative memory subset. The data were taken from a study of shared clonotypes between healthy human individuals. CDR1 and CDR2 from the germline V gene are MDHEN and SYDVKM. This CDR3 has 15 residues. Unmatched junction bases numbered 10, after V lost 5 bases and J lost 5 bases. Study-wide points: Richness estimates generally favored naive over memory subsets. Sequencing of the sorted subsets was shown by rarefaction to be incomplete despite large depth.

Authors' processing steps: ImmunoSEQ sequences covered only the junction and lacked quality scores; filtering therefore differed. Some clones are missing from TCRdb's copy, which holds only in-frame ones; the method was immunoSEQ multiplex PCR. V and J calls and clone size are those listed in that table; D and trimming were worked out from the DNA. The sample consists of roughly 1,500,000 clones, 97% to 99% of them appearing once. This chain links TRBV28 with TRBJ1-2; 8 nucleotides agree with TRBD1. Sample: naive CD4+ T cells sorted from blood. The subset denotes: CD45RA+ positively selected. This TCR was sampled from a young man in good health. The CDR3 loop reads CASSTSGGFRYGYTF. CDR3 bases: TGTGCCAGCAGTACCTCAGGGGGCTTCCGGTATGGCTACACCTTC.